Following are 25 T cell receptor beta chains from one sample sequenced in a study of T cell changes during pregnancy in multiple sclerosis. Sequenced by immunoSEQ multiplex PCR; TCRdb stores in-frame clones only, minus some. The sample shows around 85,000 clones, about 89% of them seen only once. Sequencing was performed on PBMCs, taken in the first trimester of pregnancy. These receptors were obtained from a female donor in good health, serving as a control in a pregnancy study. Some clones in this sample may be carry-over from other donors' samples.

The J gene is TRBJ2-1, the V gene TRBV27, with 8 positions matching TRBD2. This CDR3 region has 16 residues. CDR1 is MNHEY, CDR2 SMNVEV, per germline (reference sequence). The V gene end was trimmed by 7 bases and the J gene end by 3 bases; junction bases not matched to a gene: 11. The CDR3 region is CASTTSGSGYYNEQFF. DNA of the CDR3: TGTGCCAGCACCACAAGCGGGAGTGGTTACTACAATGAGCAGTTCTTC.

The chain employs TRBV29-1 and TRBJ1-6; 7 positions agree with TRBD1. The CDR3 spans 12 residues. V lost 1 base and J lost 13; bases outside the gene matches: 4. Looked up from germline, CDR1 is SQVTM and CDR2 is ANQGSEA. The CDR3 loop reads CSVEVQGEPLHF. CDR3 bases: TGCAGCGTTGAAGTGCAGGGGGAGCCCCTCCACTTT.

The genes are TRBV18 and TRBJ2-1; 7 bases line up with TRBD1. The germline V gene has CDR1 KGHSH and CDR2 LQKENI. There are 16 residues in the CDR3. J was trimmed by 7 bases and V by 1 base; bases with no gene match: 10. This CDR3 is CASSPLDAGQVNEQFF. DNA for the CDR3: TGTGCCAGCTCACCACTTGACGCTGGACAGGTGAATGAGCAGTTCTTC.

The chain links TRBV7-6 to TRBJ1-3; D remains unclear. V was shortened by 0 bases and J by 8 bases, with 8 bases between the two germline ends. The CDR3 totals 13 residues. The V gene's germline CDR1 is SGHVS and CDR2 FNYEAQ. The chain's CDR3 is CASSLALYHTIYF. The CDR3 nucleotides are TGTGCCAGCAGCTTAGCGCTATATCACACCATATATTTT.

The chain has TRBV11-2 and TRBJ2-2; D remains unclear. Between the trimmed V and J ends, which lost 10 bases and 6 bases, there was a span of 9 bases. The CDR3 has 11 amino acids. Germline V gene lookup returns CDR1 SGHAT and CDR2 FQNNGV. DNA for the CDR3: TGTGCCACCTCCCCGGCCGGGGAGCTGTTTTTT. Translation gives CATSPAGELFF.

This clone was seen once. The rearrangement uses TRBV9 and TRBJ2-1, with 9 bases fitting TRBD2. This CDR3 comprises 16 residues. J lost 9 bases, V lost 4 bases, and 14 bases had no gene match. Germline CDR1 is SGDLS and CDR2 is YYNGEE. CDR3 residues: CASSPGASGATGEQFF. In nucleotides, the CDR3 is TGTGCCAGCAGCCCCGGGGCTAGCGGGGCTACGGGTGAGCAGTTCTTC.

The chain employs TRBV2 and TRBJ1-5; TRBD1 might be the D (5 bases). CDR3 length: 14 amino acids. Germline assignment: CDR1 SNHLY and CDR2 FYNNEI. V lost 7 bases and J 3 bases, leaving 13 bases between the germline ends. CDR3 region: CASTAGGFNQPQHF. CDR3 nucleotides: TGTGCCAGCACCGCCGGGGGGTTCAATCAGCCCCAGCATTTT.

The V and J genes are TRBV18 and TRBJ2-5; 7 nucleotides align to TRBD1. V shed 11 bases and J 3 bases; nucleotides not matched to a gene: 3. The germline CDR1 and CDR2 sequences are KGHSH and LQKENI. The length of the CDR3 is 11 residues. The CDR3 region has the DNA TGTGCCTCGGGGACAGAAGAGACCCAGTACTTC. Translation: CASGTEETQYF.

The table lists this clone with a few counts. The V and J genes are TRBV30 and TRBJ1-5, with D perhaps matching TRBD1 (6 bases). CDR1 is GTSNPN and CDR2 is SVGIG in the germline V gene (reference sequence). This CDR3 has 13 amino acids. V dropped 2 bases and J dropped 4 bases, with 9 bases sitting between them. The DNA of the CDR3 is TGTGCCTGGAGTCTACAGGGTAATCAGCCCCAGCATTTT. It encodes CAWSLQGNQPQHF. Based on the CDR3 plus reference TRBV30 and TRBJ1-5, the full variable domain is SQTIHQWPATLVQPVGSPLSLECTVEGTSNPNLYWYRQAAGRGLQLLFYSVGIGQISSEVPQNLSASRPQDRQFILSSKKLLLSDSGFYLCAWSLQGNQPQHFGDGTRLSIL.

This chain joins TRBV28 and TRBJ2-5; D possibly corresponds to TRBD1 (5 bases). This CDR3 is built from 15 residues. V was shortened by 6 bases and J by 3 bases, with 17 bases between the two germline ends. Germline-derived CDR1 and CDR2 are MDHEN and SYDVKM. CDR3 loop: CASRLRIGQKETQYF. CDR3 sequence (DNA): TGTGCCAGCAGACTTAGGATTGGACAAAAAGAGACCCAGTACTTC.

This sequence joins TRBV6-4 and TRBJ2-3; TRBD2 might be the D (6 bases). Germline CDR1 MRHNA, CDR2 SNTAGT. This CDR3 is built from 15 residues. The germline V and J ends were trimmed by 6 bases and 1 base, with 14 bases remaining between them. The CDR3 DNA reads TGTGCCAGCAGCCGACGGGAGAGCGGCACAGATACGCAGTATTTT. Encoded protein: CASSRRESGTDTQYF.

The chain recombines TRBV18 with TRBJ2-1; 9 nucleotides line up with TRBD1. V lost 3 bases, J lost 2 bases, and 17 bases stayed unmatched. This CDR3 is built from 20 residues. CDR1 KGHSH and CDR2 LQKENI come from the germline V gene. As DNA, the CDR3 is TGTGCCAGCTCACCCCCAATGGAGATCGAGGGGACAGGGACCTACAATGAGCAGTTCTTC. Translated: CASSPPMEIEGTGTYNEQFF.

This clone has a single count. The chain joins TRBV4-1 to TRBJ2-7; 10 bases map to TRBD1. Trimming removed 0 bases from V and 6 bases from J; junction bases left unmatched: 8. This CDR3 spans 16 amino acids. Germline lookup yields CDR1 MGHRA and CDR2 YSYEKL. In DNA, the CDR3 is TGCGCCAGCAGCCAAGATTGGACGGACAGGGGGTTCGAGCAGTACTTC. Translation: CASSQDWTDRGFEQYF.

The CDR3 reads CASSEDDRPPYNEQFF. DNA of the CDR3: TGTGCCAGCAGTGAAGACGACAGGCCACCCTACAATGAGCAGTTCTTC. The J gene is TRBJ2-1, the V gene TRBV6-1, with D possibly TRBD1 on 6 matching bases. The germline CDR1 and CDR2 sequences are MNHNS and SASEGT. The CDR3 loop spans 16 amino acids. Trimming took off 1 base at V and 2 bases at J, with 12 bases between the two ends.

The gene calls are TRBV28 and TRBJ1-5, with a possible D match to TRBD1 (6 bases). The V end lost 5 bases, the J end lost 3 bases, and 17 bases lay between the germline ends. The CDR3 has 16 residues. Germline-derived CDR1 and CDR2 are MDHEN and SYDVKM. The CDR3 region has the DNA TGTGCCAGCAGTGCCGGGGGGGAGGGGGACAATCAGCCCCAGCATTTT. Translated, it gives CASSAGGEGDNQPQHF.

This chain links TRBV7-9 with TRBJ2-2; D is undetermined. The germline CDR1 and CDR2 sequences are SEHNR and FQNEAQ (reference sequence). CDR3 length: 14 residues. With 2 bases removed from V and 9 bases from J, the gap between germline ends came to 13 bases. The CDR3 DNA is TGTGCCAGCAGCTTACGGGTCGACGGCCGGGAGCTGTTTTTT. Encoded protein: CASSLRVDGRELFF. The full variable domain, in which reference TRBV7-9 and TRBJ2-2 provide the parts outside the CDR3, is DTGVSQNPRHKITKRGQNVTFRCDPISEHNRLYWYRQTLGQGPEFLTYFQNEAQLEKSRLLSDRFSAERPKGSFSTLEIQRTEQGDSAMYLCASSLRVDGRELFFGEGSRLTVL.

This rearrangement joins TRBV7-9 to TRBJ2-7, with D perhaps matching TRBD1 (6 bases). The germline V gene has CDR1 SEHNR and CDR2 FQNEAQ (reference sequence). Trimming took off 3 bases at V and 2 bases at J, with 11 bases between the two ends. This CDR3 is built from 14 residues. The CDR3 reads CASSLTGLTYEQYF. The CDR3, as DNA: TGTGCCAGCAGCTTGACAGGACTTACCTACGAGCAGTACTTC.

This chain links TRBV28 with TRBJ1-1; D possibly corresponds to TRBD1 (6 bases). V gave up 2 bases and J gave up 0 bases, with 7 bases separating them. This CDR3 has 14 residues. Per germline, CDR1 MDHEN and CDR2 SYDVKM. The CDR3, as DNA: TGTGCCAGCAGTTTAAGGGGGTTGAACACTGAAGCTTTCTTT. As protein: CASSLRGLNTEAFF.

The chain combines TRBV10-2 with TRBJ2-7, with D perhaps matching TRBD2 (6 bases). Germline V lookup: CDR1 WSHSY, CDR2 SAAADI. The CDR3 consists of 14 residues. The ends were cut back, 2 bases at V and 4 bases at J, with 12 bases in the middle. CDR3 DNA: TGCGCCAGCAGTGAGCCTAGCGCTGCGTACGAGCAGTACTTC. Translated: CASSEPSAAYEQYF.

This clone turned up a few times. The chain is built from TRBV29-1 and TRBJ2-3; D might be TRBD2 (5 bases). The germline V and J ends were trimmed by 7 bases and 0 bases, with 14 bases remaining between them. The germline CDR1 and CDR2 sequences are SQVTM and ANQGSEA. The CDR3 runs 14 residues. The DNA for the CDR3 is TGCAGCGCAAACGGACTGTCGAGCACAGATACGCAGTATTTT. Translating it yields CSANGLSSTDTQYF.

The chain carries TRBV9 and TRBJ2-1, with 7 bases identical to TRBD2. The CDR3 runs 22 residues. The V gene end was trimmed by 0 bases and the J gene end by 0 bases; junction bases not matched to a gene: 21. Germline V gene lookup returns CDR1 SGDLS and CDR2 YYNGEE. The chain's CDR3 is CASSVAELGGGLVAYSYNEQFF. CDR3 coding DNA: TGTGCCAGCAGCGTAGCAGAATTAGGCGGGGGATTAGTAGCATACTCCTACAATGAGCAGTTCTTC.

This clone was counted only a few times. The rearrangement uses TRBV6-4 and TRBJ1-1; 7 bases fit TRBD1. The CDR3 extends over 14 amino acids. V dropped 5 bases and J dropped 4; count of bases not matched to a gene: 7. Germline CDR1 and CDR2: MRHNA and SNTAGT. Here the CDR3 DNA reads TGTGCCAGCAGTTCCGGACAGGAAGGCACTGAAGCTTTCTTT. This translates into CASSSGQEGTEAFF.

This chain links TRBV28 with TRBJ2-3; the match to TRBD2 covers 7 bases. Unmatched junction bases numbered 6, after V lost 3 bases and J lost 0 bases. Per the germline V gene, CDR1 is MDHEN and CDR2 is SYDVKM. The CDR3 has 16 amino acids. The CDR3 DNA follows: TGTGCCAGCAGTTTCTCGGCTAGCGGAAGCACAGATACGCAGTATTTT. Its translation: CASSFSASGSTDTQYF.

J is TRBJ1-1 and V is TRBV27, with TRBD1 matching over 7 bases. The germline V gene encodes CDR1 MNHEY and CDR2 SMNVEV (reference sequence). V lost 7 bases, J lost 1 base, and 6 bases stayed unmatched. There are 14 residues in the CDR3. The CDR3 coding sequence is TGTGCCAGCAAGACCGACAGGGAGAACACTGAAGCTTTCTTT. This sequence encodes CASKTDRENTEAFF.

The rearrangement joins TRBV7-9 to TRBJ1-2, with TRBD1 matching over 9 bases. V gave up 5 bases and J gave up 0 bases; unmatched junction bases: 4. CDR1 SEHNR and CDR2 FQNEAQ come from the germline V gene (reference sequence). CDR3 length: 15 amino acids. The CDR3 DNA reads TGTGCCAGCAGCCCGGGACAGGGCGCTAACTATGGCTACACCTTC. It is translated as CASSPGQGANYGYTF.